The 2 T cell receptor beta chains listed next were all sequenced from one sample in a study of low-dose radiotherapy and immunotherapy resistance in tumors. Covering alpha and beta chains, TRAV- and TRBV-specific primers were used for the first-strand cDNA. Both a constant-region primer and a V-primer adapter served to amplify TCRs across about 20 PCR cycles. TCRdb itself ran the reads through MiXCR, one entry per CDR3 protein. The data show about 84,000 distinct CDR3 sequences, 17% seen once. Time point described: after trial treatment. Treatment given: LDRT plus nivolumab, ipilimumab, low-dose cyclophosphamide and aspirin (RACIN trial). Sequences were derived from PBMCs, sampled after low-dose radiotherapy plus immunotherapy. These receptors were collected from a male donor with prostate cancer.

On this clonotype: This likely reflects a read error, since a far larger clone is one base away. The CDR3 DNA is TGCGCCAGCAGCCAAGATACCGCAGGGTTCCACGAGCAGTACTTC. Translating gives CASSQDTAGFHEQYF. The chain joins TRBV4-1 to TRBJ2-7, with D tentatively TRBD1 (5 bases). V lost 0 bases to trimming and J lost 5 bases, with 14 bases between them. Germline V CDR1 and CDR2: MGHRA, YSYEKL. The CDR3 is made up of 15 amino acids.

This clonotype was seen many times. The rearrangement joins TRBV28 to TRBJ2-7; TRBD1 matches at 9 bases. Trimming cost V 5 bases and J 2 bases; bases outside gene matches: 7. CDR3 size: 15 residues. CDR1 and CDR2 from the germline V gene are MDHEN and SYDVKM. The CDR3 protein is CASSPPDRGAYEQYF. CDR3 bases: TGTGCCAGCAGTCCCCCGGACAGGGGAGCCTACGAGCAGTACTTC.